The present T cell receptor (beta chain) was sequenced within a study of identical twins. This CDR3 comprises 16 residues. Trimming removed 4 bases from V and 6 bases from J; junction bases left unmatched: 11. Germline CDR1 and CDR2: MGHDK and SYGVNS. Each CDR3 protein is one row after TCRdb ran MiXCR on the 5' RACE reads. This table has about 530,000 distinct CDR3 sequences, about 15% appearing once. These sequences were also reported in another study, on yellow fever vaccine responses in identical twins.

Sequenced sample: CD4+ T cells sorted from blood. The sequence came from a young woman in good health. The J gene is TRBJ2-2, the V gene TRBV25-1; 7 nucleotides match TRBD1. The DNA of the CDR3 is TGTGCCAGCAGTGGAGTCAAAACAGGGGCTGCCGGGGAGCTGTTTTTT. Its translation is CASSGVKTGAAGELFF.